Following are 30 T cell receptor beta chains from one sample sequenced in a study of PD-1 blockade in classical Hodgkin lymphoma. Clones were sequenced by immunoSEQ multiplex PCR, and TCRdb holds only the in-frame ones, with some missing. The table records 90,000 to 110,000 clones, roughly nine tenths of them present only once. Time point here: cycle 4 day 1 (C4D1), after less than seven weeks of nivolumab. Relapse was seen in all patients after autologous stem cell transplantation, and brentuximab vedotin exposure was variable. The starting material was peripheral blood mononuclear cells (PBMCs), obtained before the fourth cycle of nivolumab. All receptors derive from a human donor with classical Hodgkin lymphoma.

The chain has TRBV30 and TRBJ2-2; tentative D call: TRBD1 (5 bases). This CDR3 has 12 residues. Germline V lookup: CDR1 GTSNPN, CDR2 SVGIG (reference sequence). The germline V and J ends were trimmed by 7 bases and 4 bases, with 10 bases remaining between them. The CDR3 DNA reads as TGTGCCTCTCAGGGATTCACCGGGGAGCTGTTTTTT. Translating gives CASQGFTGELFF.

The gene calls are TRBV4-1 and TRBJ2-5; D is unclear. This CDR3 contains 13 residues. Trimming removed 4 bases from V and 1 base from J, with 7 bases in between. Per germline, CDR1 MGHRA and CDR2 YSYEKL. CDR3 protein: CASSLGSQETQYF. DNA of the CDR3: TGCGCCAGCAGCCTTGGGTCCCAAGAGACCCAGTACTTC.

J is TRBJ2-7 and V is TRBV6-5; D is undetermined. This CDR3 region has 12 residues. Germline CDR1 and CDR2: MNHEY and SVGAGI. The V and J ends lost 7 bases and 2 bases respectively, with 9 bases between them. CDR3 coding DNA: TGTGCCAGCAAGGCTACAACCTACGAGCAGTACTTC. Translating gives CASKATTYEQYF.

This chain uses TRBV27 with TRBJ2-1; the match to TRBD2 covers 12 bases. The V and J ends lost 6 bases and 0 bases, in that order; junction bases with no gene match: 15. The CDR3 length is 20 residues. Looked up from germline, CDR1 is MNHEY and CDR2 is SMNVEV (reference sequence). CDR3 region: CASSFHLTSGRTYSYNEQFF. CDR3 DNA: TGTGCCAGCAGCTTTCACCTTACTAGCGGGAGGACTTACTCCTACAATGAGCAGTTCTTC.

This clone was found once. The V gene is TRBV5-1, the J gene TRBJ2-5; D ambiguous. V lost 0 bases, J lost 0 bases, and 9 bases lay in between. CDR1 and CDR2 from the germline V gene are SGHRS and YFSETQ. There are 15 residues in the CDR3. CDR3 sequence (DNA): TGCGCCAGCAGCTTGGCGGGCAGAGACCAAGAGACCCAGTACTTC. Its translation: CASSLAGRDQETQYF.

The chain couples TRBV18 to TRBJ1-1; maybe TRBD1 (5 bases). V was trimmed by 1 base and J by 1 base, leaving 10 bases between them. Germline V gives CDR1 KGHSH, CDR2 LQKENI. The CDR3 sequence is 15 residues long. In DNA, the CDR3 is TGTGCCAGCTCACCACTTTCAGGGAGGAACACTGAAGCTTTCTTT. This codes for CASSPLSGRNTEAFF.

CDR3 amino acids: CASSYRAGLEQADTQYF. In nucleotides, the CDR3 is TGTGCCAGCAGCTACCGAGCTGGGTTGGAGCAAGCAGATACGCAGTATTTT. The chain uses TRBV5-6 and TRBJ2-3; D is unresolved. Germline-derived CDR1 and CDR2 are SGHDT and YYEEEE. This CDR3 has 17 residues. Trimming left V 3 bases short and J 4 bases short, with 21 bases between.

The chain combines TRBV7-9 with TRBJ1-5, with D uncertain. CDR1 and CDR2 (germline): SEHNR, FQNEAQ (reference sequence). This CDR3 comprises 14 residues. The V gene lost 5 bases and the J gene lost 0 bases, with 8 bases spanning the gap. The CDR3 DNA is TGTGCCAGCAGCCTAGAGGGTAGCAATCAGCCCCAGCATTTT. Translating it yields CASSLEGSNQPQHF.

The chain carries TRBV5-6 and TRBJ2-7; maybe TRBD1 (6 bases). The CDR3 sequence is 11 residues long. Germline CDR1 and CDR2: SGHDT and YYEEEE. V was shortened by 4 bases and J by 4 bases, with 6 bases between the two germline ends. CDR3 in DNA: TGTGCCAGCAGCACAGGGTACGAGCAGTACTTC. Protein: CASSTGYEQYF.

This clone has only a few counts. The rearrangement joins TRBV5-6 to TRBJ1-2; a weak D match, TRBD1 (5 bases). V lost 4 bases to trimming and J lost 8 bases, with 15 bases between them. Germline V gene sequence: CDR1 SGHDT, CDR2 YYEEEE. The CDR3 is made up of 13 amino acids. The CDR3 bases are TGTGCCAGCAGCCTCAGACAGTCCGAGGGCTACACCTTC. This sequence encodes CASSLRQSEGYTF.

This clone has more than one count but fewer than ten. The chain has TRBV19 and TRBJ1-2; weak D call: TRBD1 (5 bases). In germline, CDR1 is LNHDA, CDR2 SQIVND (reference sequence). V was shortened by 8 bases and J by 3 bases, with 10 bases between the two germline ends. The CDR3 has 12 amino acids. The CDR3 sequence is CASSGHHYGYTF. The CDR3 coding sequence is TGTGCCAGTTCAGGACATCACTATGGCTACACCTTC.

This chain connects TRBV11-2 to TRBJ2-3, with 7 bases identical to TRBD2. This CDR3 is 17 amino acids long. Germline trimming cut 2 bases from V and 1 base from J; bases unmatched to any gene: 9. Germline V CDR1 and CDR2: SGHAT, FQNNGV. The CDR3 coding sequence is TGTGCCAGCAGCTTAAACCCGAGTCGGGGGGGCACAGATACGCAGTATTTT. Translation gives CASSLNPSRGGTDTQYF.

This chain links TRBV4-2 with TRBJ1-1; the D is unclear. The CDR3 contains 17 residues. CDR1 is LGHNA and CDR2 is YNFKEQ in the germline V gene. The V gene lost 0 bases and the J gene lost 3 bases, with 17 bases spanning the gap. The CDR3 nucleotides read TGTGCCAGCAGCCAAGAACTATCACGGGTCCGTGACACTGAAGCTTTCTTT. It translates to CASSQELSRVRDTEAFF.

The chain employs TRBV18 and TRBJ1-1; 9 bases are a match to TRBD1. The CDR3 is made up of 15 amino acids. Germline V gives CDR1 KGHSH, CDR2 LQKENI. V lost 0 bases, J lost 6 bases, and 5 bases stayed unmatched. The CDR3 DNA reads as TGTGCCAGCTCACCACCGGGACAGGGAAGAGCTGAAGCTTTCTTT. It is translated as CASSPPGQGRAEAFF.

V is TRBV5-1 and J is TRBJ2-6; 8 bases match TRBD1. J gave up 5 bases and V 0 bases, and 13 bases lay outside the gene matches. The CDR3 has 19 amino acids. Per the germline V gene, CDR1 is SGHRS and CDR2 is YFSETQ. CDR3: CASSLAQGAPQIRANVLTF. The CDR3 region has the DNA TGCGCCAGCAGCTTGGCCCAGGGGGCACCCCAGATCAGGGCCAACGTCCTGACTTTC.

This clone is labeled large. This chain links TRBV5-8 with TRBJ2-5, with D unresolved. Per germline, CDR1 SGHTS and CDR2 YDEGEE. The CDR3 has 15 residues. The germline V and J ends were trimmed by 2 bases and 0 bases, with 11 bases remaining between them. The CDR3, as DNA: TGTGCCAGCAGCTTCGGGTCTTGGTACCAAGAGACCCAGTACTTC. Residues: CASSFGSWYQETQYF.

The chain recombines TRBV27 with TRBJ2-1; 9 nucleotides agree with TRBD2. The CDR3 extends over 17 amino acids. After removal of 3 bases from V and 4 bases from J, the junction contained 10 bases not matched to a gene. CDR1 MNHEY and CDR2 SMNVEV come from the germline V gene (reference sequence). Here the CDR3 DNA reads TGTGCCAGCAGTTTGCGGGCAGGGGCGGGAGGGTACAATGAGCAGTTCTTC. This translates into CASSLRAGAGGYNEQFF.

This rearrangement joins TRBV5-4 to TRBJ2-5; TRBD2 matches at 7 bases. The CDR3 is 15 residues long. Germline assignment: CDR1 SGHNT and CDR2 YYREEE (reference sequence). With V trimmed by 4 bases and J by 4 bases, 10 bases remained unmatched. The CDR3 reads CASSPRLALRETQYF. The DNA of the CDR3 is TGTGCCAGCAGCCCTAGACTAGCTTTGCGAGAGACCCAGTACTTC.

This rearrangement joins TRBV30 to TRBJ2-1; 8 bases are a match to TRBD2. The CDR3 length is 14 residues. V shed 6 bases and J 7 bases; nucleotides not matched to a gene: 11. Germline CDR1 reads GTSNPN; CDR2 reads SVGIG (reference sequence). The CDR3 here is CACPLAGGGNEQFF. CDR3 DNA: TGTGCCTGCCCCCTCGCGGGAGGTGGTAATGAGCAGTTCTTC.

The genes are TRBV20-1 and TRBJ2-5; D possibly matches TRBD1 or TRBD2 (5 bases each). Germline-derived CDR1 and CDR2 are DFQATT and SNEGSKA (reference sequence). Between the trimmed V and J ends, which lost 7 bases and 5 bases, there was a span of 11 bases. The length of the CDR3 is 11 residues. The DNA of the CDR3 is TGCAGTGTCCCCTGGGGGGAGACCCAGTACTTC. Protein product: CSVPWGETQYF.

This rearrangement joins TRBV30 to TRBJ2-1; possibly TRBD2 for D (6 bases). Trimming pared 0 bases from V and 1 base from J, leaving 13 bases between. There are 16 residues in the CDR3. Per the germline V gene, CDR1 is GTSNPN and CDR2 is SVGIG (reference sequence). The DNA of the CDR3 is TGTGCCTGGAGTGTACTCGGCGGGGTTTCCTACAATGAGCAGTTCTTC. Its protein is CAWSVLGGVSYNEQFF.

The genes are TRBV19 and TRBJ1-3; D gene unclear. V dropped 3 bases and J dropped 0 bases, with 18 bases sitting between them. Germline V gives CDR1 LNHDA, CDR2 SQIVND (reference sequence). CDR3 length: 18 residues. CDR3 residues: CASSMWEMGLRSGNTIYF. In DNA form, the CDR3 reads TGTGCCAGTAGTATGTGGGAGATGGGCCTGCGCTCTGGAAACACCATATATTTT.

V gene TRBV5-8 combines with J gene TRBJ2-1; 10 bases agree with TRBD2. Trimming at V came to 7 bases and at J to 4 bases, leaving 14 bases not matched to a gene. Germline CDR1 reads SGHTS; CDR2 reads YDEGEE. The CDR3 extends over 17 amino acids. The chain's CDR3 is CASDPEKLAGHYNEQFF. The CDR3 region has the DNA TGTGCCAGCGACCCTGAGAAACTAGCGGGGCATTACAATGAGCAGTTCTTC.

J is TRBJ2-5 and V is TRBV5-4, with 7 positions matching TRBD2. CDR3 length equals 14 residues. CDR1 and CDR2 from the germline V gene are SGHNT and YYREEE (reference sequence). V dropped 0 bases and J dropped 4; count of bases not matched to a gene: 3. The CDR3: CASSLVGEGETQYF. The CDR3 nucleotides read TGTGCCAGCAGCTTGGTGGGGGAGGGAGAGACCCAGTACTTC.

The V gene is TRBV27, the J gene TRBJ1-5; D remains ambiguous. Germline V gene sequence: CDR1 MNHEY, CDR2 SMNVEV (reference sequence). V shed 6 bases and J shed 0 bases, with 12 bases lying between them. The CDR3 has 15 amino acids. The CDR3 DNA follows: TGTGCCAGCAGAGACTCGGGGAATAGCAATCAGCCCCAGCATTTT. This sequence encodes CASRDSGNSNQPQHF.

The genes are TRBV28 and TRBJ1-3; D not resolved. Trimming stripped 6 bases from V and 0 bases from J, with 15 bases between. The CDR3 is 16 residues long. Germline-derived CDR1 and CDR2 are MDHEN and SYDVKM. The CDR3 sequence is CASSSPGRASGNTIYF. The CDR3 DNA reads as TGTGCCAGCAGCTCCCCCGGACGGGCCTCTGGAAACACCATATATTTT.

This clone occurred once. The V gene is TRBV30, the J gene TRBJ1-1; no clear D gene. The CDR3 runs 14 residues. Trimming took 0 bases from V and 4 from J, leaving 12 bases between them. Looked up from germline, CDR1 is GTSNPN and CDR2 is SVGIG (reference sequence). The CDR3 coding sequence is TGTGCCTGGAGTGTAAGTATAGACACCACTGAAGCTTTCTTT. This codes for CAWSVSIDTTEAFF.

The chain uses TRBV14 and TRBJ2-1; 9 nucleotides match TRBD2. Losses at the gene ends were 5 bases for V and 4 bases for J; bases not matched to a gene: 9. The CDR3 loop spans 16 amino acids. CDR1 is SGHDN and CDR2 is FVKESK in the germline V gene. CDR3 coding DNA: TGTGCCAGCAGCTATGTAGCGGGAGCGGGGTACAATGAGCAGTTCTTC. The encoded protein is CASSYVAGAGYNEQFF.

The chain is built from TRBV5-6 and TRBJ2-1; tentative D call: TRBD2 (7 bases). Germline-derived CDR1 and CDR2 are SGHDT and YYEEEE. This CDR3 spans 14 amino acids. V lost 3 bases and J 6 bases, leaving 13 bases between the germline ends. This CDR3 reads CASSSLGGLNEQFF. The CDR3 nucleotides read TGTGCCAGCAGCTCGCTCGGGGGGCTCAATGAGCAGTTCTTC.

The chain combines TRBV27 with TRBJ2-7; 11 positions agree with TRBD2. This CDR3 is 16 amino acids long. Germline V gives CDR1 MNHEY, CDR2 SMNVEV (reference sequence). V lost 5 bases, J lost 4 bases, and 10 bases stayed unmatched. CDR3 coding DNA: TGTGCCAGCAGTCGACTTAGACTAGCGGGACATTACGAGCAGTACTTC. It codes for CASSRLRLAGHYEQYF.